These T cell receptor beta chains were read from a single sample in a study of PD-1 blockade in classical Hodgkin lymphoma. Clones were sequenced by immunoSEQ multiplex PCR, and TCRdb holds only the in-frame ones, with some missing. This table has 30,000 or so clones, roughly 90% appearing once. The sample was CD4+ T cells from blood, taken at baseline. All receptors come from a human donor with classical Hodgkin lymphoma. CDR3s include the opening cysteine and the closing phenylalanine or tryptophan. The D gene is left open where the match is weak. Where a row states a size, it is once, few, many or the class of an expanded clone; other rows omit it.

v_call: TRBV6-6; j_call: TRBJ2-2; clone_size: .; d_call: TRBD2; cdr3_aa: CASGGIAGAFGELFF; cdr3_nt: TGTGCCAGCGGGGGAATAGCGGGAGCGTTCGGGGAGCTGTTTTTT
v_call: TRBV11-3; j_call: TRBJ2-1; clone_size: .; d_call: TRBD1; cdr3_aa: CASSQQGAGYNEQFF; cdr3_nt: TGTGCCAGCAGCCAACAGGGGGCAGGGTACAATGAGCAGTTCTTC
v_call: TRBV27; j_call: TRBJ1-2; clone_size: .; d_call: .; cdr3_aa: CASSLEGHGFYGYTF; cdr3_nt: TGTGCCAGCAGTTTAGAGGGGCACGGATTCTATGGCTACACCTTC
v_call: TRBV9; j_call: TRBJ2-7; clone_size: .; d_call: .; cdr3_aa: CASSVLGTSYEQYF; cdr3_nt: TGTGCCAGCAGCGTATTAGGGACATCCTACGAGCAGTACTTC
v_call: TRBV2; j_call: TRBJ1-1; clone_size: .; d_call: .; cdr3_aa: CASSVSGGGTEAFF; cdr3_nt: TGTGCCAGCAGTGTGTCGGGGGGAGGGACTGAAGCTTTCTTT
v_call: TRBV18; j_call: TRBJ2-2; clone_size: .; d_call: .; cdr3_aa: CASHAGSSDAGELFF; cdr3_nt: TGTGCCAGCCACGCTGGGTCTAGCGATGCCGGGGAGCTGTTTTTT
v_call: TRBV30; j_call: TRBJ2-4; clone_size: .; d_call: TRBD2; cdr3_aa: CAWSDGGAKNIQYF; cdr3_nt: TGTGCCTGGAGTGACGGGGGGGCCAAAAACATTCAGTACTTC
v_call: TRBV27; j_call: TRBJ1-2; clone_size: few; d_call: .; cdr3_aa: CASSFSGSRGYTF; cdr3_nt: TGTGCCAGCAGTTTCTCGGGAAGCCGGGGCTACACCTTC
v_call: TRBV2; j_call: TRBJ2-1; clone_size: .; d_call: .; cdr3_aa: CASRWRNSYNEQFF; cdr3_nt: TGTGCCAGCAGGTGGCGGAACTCCTACAATGAGCAGTTCTTC
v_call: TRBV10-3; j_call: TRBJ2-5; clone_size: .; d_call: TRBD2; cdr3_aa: CAISQREGETQYF; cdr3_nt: TGTGCCATCAGCCAGCGGGAGGGGGAGACCCAGTACTTC
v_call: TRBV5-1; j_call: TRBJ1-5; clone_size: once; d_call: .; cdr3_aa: CASSPPTSSYSNQPQHF; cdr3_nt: TGCGCCAGCAGCCCCCCCACAAGTTCCTATAGCAATCAGCCCCAGCATTTT
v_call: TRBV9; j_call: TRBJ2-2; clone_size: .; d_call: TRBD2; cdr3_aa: CASSDKRGLAGNTGELFF; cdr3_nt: TGTGCCAGCAGCGACAAAAGAGGACTAGCGGGTAACACCGGGGAGCTGTTTTTT
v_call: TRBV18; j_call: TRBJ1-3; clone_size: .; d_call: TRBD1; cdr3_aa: CASSPLTPGQGTRNTIYF; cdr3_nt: TGTGCCAGCTCACCACTTACACCGGGACAGGGAACCCGAAACACCATATATTTT
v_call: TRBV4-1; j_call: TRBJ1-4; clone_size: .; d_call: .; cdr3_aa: CASSQDGGGWSTGNEKLFF; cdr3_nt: TGCGCCAGCAGCCAAGATGGGGGGGGCTGGAGTACGGGTAATGAAAAACTGTTTTTT
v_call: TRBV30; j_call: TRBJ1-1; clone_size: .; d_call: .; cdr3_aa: CGVIGVVGTEAFF; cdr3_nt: TGTGGAGTGATAGGGGTGGTCGGCACTGAAGCTTTCTTT
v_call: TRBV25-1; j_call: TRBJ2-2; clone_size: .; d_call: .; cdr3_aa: CASSDKFVGTGELFF; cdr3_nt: TGTGCCAGCAGTGATAAGTTCGTTGGCACCGGGGAGCTGTTTTTT
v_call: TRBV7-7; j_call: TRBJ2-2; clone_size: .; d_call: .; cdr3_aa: CASSLVTGELFF; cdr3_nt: TGTGCCAGCAGCTTGGTGACCGGGGAGCTGTTTTTT
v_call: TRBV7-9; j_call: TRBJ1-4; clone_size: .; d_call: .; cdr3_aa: CASSLEVEKLFF; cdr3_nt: TGTGCCAGCAGCTTAGAGGTTGAAAAACTGTTTTTT
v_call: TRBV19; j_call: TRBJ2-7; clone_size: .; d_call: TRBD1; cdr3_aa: CASSIYPWDSGSYEQYF; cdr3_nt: TGTGCCAGTAGTATCTACCCCTGGGACAGCGGCTCCTACGAGCAGTACTTC
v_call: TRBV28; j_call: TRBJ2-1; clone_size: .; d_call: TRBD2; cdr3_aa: CASSLLGGSSYNEQFF; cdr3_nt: TGTGCCAGCAGTTTATTAGGCGGGAGCTCCTACAATGAGCAGTTCTTC
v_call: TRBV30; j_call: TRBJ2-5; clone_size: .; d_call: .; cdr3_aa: CAGGPREETQYF; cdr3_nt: TGTGCCGGCGGGCCACGAGAAGAGACCCAGTACTTC
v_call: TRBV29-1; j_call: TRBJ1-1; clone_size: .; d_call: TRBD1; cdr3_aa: CSVEGGDRDFNRRTEAFF; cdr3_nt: TGCAGCGTTGAGGGGGGGGACAGGGATTTCAATCGACGGACTGAAGCTTTCTTT
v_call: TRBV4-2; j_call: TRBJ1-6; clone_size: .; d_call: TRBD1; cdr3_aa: CASSQEGDRRTNSPLHF; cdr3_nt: TGTGCCAGCAGCCAAGAAGGGGACAGGCGTACCAATTCACCCCTCCACTTT
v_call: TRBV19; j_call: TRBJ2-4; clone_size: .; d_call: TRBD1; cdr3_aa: CASSIPMDRDIQYF; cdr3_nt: TGTGCCAGTAGTATCCCGATGGACAGGGACATTCAGTACTTC
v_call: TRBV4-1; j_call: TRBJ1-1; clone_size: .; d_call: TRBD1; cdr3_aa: CASSQATRWYRGQEVYTEAFF; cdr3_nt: TGCGCCAGCAGCCAAGCAACACGTTGGTATCGGGGACAGGAGGTTTACACTGAAGCTTTCTTT
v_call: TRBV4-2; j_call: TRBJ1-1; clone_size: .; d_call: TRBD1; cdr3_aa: CASSHGDRGSNTEAFF; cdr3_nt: TGTGCCAGCAGCCACGGGGACAGGGGGTCAAACACTGAAGCTTTCTTT
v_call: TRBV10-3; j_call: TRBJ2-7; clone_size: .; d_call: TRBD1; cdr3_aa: CAISGGDRGIEQYF; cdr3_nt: TGTGCCATCAGTGGGGGGGACAGGGGGATCGAGCAGTACTTC
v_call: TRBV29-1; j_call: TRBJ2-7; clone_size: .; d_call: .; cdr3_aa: CSVETTGSNEQYF; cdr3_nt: TGCAGCGTTGAAACTACGGGTAGTAACGAGCAGTACTTC
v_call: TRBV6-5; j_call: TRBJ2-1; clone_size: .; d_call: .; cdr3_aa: CASSYSYGGTEQFF; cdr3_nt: TGTGCCAGCAGTTACTCTTATGGGGGAACTGAGCAGTTCTTC
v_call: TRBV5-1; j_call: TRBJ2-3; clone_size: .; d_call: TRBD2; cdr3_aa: CASSLGTSGGDAGTQYF; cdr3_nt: TGCGCCAGCAGCTTGGGGACTAGCGGGGGGGACGCAGGTACGCAGTATTTT
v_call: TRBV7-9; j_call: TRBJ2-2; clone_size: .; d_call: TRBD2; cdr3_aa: CATGLLAGAGELFF; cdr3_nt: TGTGCCACTGGGTTGCTAGCGGGAGCCGGGGAGCTGTTTTTT
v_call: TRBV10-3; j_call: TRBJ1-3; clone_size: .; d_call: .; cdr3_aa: CAISASGNSGNTIYF; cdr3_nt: TGTGCCATCAGTGCCTCAGGGAACTCTGGAAACACCATATATTTT
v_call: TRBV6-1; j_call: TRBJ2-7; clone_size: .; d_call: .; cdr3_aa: CASSDLRGYEQYF; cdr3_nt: TGTGCCAGCAGTGATCTCAGGGGTTACGAGCAGTACTTC
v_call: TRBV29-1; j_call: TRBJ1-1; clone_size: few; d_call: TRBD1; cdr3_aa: CSVRQGQEKAFF; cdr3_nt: TGCAGCGTTAGACAGGGGCAGGAGAAAGCTTTCTTT
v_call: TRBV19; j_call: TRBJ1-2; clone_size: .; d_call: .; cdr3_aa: CASSIPMTVYGYTF; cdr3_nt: TGTGCCAGTAGTATACCGATGACCGTCTATGGCTACACCTTC
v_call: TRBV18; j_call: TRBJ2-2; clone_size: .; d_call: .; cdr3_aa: CASSSDIGGELFF; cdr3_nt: TGTGCCAGCTCCTCTGATATCGGAGGGGAGCTGTTTTTT
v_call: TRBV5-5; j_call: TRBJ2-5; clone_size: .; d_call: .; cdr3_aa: CASSLGRGDGETQYF; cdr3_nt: TGTGCCAGCAGCTTGGGTAGGGGAGACGGAGAGACCCAGTACTTC
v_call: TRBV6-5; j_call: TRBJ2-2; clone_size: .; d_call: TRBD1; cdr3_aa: CASSWVDTGDTGELFF; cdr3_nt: TGTGCCAGCAGTTGGGTGGATACAGGGGACACCGGGGAGCTGTTTTTT
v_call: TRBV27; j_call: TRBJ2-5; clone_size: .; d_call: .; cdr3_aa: CASSPLNFQETQYF; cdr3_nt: TGTGCCAGCAGTCCACTAAACTTCCAAGAGACCCAGTACTTC
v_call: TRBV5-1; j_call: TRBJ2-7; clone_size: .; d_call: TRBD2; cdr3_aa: CASSLASSGSGSYEQYF; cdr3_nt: TGCGCCAGCAGCTTGGCTTCTAGCGGGAGTGGGTCCTACGAGCAGTACTTC
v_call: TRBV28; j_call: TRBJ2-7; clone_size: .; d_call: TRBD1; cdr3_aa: CASSLTGQAAYEQYF; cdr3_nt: TGTGCCAGCAGTTTGACGGGACAGGCCGCCTACGAGCAGTACTTC
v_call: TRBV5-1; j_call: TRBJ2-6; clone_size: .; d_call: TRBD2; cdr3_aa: CASNPGGSSGANVLTF; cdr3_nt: TGCGCCAGCAACCCGGGGGGGAGCTCTGGGGCCAACGTCCTGACTTTC
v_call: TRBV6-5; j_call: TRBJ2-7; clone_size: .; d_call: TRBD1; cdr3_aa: CASSYLSGQGSYEQYF; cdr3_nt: TGTGCCAGCAGTTATCTATCGGGACAGGGTTCCTACGAGCAGTACTTC
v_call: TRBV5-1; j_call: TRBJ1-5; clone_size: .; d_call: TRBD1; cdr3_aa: CASSATGGAPNQPQHF; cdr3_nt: TGCGCCAGCAGCGCGACAGGGGGCGCCCCGAATCAGCCCCAGCATTTT
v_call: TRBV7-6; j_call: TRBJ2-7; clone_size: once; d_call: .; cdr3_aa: CASSLAGSEQYF; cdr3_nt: TGTGCCAGCAGCCTCGCAGGGTCCGAGCAGTACTTC
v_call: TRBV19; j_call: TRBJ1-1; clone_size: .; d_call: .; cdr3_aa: CASSPVGIRRAFF; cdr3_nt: TGTGCCAGTAGCCCGGTGGGCATCCGGAGGGCTTTCTTT
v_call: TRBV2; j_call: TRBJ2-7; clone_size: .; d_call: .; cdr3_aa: CASTPDSHEQYF; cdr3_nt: TGTGCCAGCACCCCGGACAGCCACGAGCAGTACTTC
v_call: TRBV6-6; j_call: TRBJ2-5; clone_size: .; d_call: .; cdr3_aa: CASSYSRQVAETQYF; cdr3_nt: TGTGCCAGCAGTTACTCGAGGCAGGTTGCAGAGACCCAGTACTTC
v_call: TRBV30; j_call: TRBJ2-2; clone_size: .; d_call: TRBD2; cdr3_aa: CAWSVPAGGDTGELFF; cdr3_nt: TGTGCCTGGAGTGTACCGGCGGGAGGGGACACCGGGGAGCTGTTTTTT
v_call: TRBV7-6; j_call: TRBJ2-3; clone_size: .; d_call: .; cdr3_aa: CASSLAAVPSVDTQYF; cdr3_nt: TGTGCCAGCAGCTTAGCGGCGGTCCCATCAGTAGATACGCAGTATTTT
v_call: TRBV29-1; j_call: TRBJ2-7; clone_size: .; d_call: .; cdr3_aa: CSVVVGVGPYEQYF; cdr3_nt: TGCAGCGTTGTGGTGGGGGTTGGCCCTTACGAGCAGTACTTC
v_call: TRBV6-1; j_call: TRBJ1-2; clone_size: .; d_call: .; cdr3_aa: CASRSSSAANYGYTF; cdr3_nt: TGTGCCAGCAGATCGAGTTCGGCAGCCAACTATGGCTACACCTTC
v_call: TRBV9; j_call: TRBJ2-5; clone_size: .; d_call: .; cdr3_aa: CASSTRGVQETQYF; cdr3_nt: TGTGCCAGCAGCACCCGCGGGGTTCAAGAGACCCAGTACTTC
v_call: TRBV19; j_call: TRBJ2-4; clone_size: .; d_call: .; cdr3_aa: CASSIGTLLAKNIQYF; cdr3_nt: TGTGCCAGTAGTATCGGTACACTCCTAGCCAAAAACATTCAGTACTTC